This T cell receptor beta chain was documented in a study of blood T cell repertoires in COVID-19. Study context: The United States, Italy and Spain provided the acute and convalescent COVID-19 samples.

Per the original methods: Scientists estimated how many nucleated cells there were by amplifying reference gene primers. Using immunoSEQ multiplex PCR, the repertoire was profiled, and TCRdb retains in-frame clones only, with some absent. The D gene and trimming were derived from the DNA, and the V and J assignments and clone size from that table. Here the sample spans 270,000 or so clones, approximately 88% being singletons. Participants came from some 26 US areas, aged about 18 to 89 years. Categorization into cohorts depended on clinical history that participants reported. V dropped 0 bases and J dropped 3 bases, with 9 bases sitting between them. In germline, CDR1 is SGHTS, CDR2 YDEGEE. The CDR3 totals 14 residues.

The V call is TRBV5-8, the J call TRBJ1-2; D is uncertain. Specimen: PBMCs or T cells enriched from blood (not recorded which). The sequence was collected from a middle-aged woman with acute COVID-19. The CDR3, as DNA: TGTGCCAGCAGCTTGGTTAACAGTTACTATGGCTACACCTTC. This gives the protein CASSLVNSYYGYTF.